Listed here is a single T cell receptor (beta chain). Its antigen remains unknown. Sequencing used immunoSEQ multiplex PCR; TCRdb keeps in-frame clones, though not all of them. The data show some 180,000 clones, around 88% seen once. This sample was included in a study of T cell responses to AZD1222 COVID-19 vaccine. As for the study in general: Some second doses came at about 4 weeks and others at about 12 weeks; these were pooled. General study points: Nearly half of unique spike-specific TCRs reportedly avoided B.1.351 and B.1.1.7 mutated regions. Donors in the cohort were predominantly white British and more often female, and clonal diversity was possibly underestimated. Spike-specific TCRs gained breadth and depth after people received two AZD1222 doses.

V was trimmed by 1 base and J by 6 bases, leaving 17 bases between them. The germline CDR1 and CDR2 sequences are SGHVS and FQNEAQ. The CDR3 sequence is 16 residues long. The chain couples TRBV7-8 to TRBJ2-3, with D possibly matching TRBD2 (6 bases). The sequences come from peripheral blood, collected on day 0 of AZD1222 vaccination. The TCR sequence derives from an adult in good health. DNA of the CDR3: TGTGCCAGCAGCTTAGTGACTAGTCGGCCGGCGGATACGCAGTATTTT. Amino acids: CASSLVTSRPADTQYF.